This T cell receptor beta chain was found in a study of early T cells in non-severe SARS-CoV-2 infection. Study overall: Whole-blood bulk RNA, unsorted, was sequenced, and chains were unpaired.

Study-level points and caveats: VDJdb-based matching was biased toward anti-spike CD8 responses and missed private and CD4 specificities.

Unique molecular identifiers were affixed to single, distinct cDNA molecules. MiXCR, run by TCRdb on the 5' RACE reads, gives a single entry per CDR3 protein. The profile covers about 48,000 distinct CDR3 sequences, with approximately 5.7% appearing a single time and 6% to 8.5% taken by the ten largest. With 0 bases clipped from V and 10 bases from J, the junction kept 6 bases outside the gene matches. This CDR3 is 15 amino acids long. Per germline, CDR1 SGHNT and CDR2 YYREEE (reference sequence). With respect to this clonotype: Its antigen is currently unknown.

The TCR originated in an adult who was a healthcare worker with PCR-confirmed SARS-CoV-2 infection or an uninfected control (not recorded which). This chain uses TRBV5-4 with TRBJ2-1; TRBD2 aligns across 11 bases. This specimen consisted of whole blood, obtained at baseline. CDR3 DNA sequence: TGTGCCAGCAGCTTGGCCACTAGCGGGAGCGTCGAGCAGTTCTTC. Its translation is CASSLATSGSVEQFF.